This T cell receptor beta chain was captured in a study of blood T cell repertoires in COVID-19 (TCRdb year 2020). As for the study more broadly: Collaborator samples came from the United States, Italy and Spain and covered acute and convalescent phases of COVID-19. The prospective study material was composed of cDNA or gDNA derived from T cells, B-cell-depleted T cells, or PBMCs. Subjects who had been exposed to COVID-19, were actively infected with it, or had recovered from it provided the deeply sampled blood TCRbeta repertoires that made up the dataset. A freely available public database, intended as a resource for researchers studying the immune response to SARS-CoV-2, is where the repertoires were released. The samples were drawn from the first 160 participants of the ongoing ImmuneRACE study and from 1,254 subjects provided by 6 global collaborators. The sample metadata nearly always contained a de-identified subject ID, COVID-19 status, age in years and sex. Where HLA class I and class II types were available, the types were taken from metadata supplied by the sample provider, not from assay-based typing.

TCRbeta CDR3 regions were amplified from genomic DNA using the immunoSEQ Assay, a bias-controlled multiplex PCR. The authors' analysis ran thus. Nucleated cell counts per sample were estimated from amplification of reference gene primers within the assay. To quantify the absolute abundance of each unique TCRbeta CDR3 rearrangement, sequence reads were collapsed and filtered. For each sample, productive Simpson clonality was calculated by taking the square root of Simpson's diversity index across productive rearrangements. Held by TCRdb, this immuneACCESS table contains in-frame sequences only and omits some clones. Under half of the omission traces to an unresolved V gene where checked; the cause of the rest is unknown. V and J calls plus clone size are reproduced from that table; the DNA served to infer D and trimming. For this sample there are some 130,000 clones; nearly 85% appear just once. The ten largest clones add up to about two fifths of the sample.

With respect to this clone: It has no known antigen specificity. The record has no base qualities; no much larger clone is one base away.

Ends trimmed: V by 3 bases, J by 7 bases; bases unmatched to a gene: 4. The CDR3 spans 14 residues, from the cysteine through the phenylalanine. The sequence is cut down to CDR3 DNA, 42 bases in frame from base 1. Reading the germline V gene (reference sequence) gives CDR1 SEHNR and CDR2 FQNEAQ. Whole blood was collected in K2EDTA tubes by collaborating institutions according to the institutions' own protocols. For TCRbeta analysis, collaborator samples were shipped as frozen whole blood, as isolated PBMCs, or as DNA extracted from either sample type. Summary of the overall study and its limitations: The quantity of clinical and demographic metadata differed by source and by participant and was supplied without curation.

This TCR derives from a human donor in a cohort sampled during active COVID-19. The sequence links TRBV7-9 to TRBJ1-4; the junction holds 8 bases that match TRBD1. Sequencing was done on a sample of peripheral blood. The sequenced DNA: TGTGCCAGCAGCTTGGCAGGGGGCGTTGAAAAACTGTTTTTT. It codes for CASSLAGGVEKLFF.